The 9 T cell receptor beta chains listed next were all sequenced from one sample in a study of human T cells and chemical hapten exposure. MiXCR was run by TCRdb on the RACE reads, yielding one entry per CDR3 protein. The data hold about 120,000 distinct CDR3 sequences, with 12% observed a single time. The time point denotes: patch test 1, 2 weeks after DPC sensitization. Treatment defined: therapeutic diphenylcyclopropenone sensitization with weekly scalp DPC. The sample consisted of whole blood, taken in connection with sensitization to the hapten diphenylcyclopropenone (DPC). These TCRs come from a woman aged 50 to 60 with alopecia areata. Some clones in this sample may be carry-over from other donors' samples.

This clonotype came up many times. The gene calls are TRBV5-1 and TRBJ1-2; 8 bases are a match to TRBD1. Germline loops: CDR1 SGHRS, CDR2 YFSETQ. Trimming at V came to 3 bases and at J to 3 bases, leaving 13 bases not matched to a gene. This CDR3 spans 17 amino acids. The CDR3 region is CASSSEPTGGPYYGYTF. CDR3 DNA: TGCGCCAGCAGCTCGGAGCCAACAGGGGGACCCTACTATGGCTACACCTTC.

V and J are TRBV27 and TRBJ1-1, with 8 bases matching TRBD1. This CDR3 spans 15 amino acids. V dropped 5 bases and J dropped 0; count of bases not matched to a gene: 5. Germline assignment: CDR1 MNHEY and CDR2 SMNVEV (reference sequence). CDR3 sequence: CASSPMDRVNTEAFF. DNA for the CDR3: TGTGCCAGCAGTCCCATGGACAGGGTGAACACTGAAGCTTTCTTT.

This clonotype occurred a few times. Here the CDR3 reads CASSLGREGRNIQYF. In DNA form, the CDR3 reads TGTGCCAGCAGCTTAGGGAGAGAGGGGAGGAACATTCAGTACTTC. V gene TRBV11-2 combines with J gene TRBJ2-4, with D possibly TRBD2 on 6 matching bases. The CDR3 is 15 residues long. The germline V and J ends were trimmed by 1 base and 7 bases, with 14 bases remaining between them. CDR1 SGHAT and CDR2 FQNNGV come from the germline V gene.

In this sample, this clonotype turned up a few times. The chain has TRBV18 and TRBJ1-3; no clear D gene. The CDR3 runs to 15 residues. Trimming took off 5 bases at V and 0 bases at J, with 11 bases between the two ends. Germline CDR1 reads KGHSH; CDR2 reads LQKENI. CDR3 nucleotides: TGTGCCAGCTCATCCCTCGCGGACTCTGGAAACACCATATATTTT. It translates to CASSSLADSGNTIYF. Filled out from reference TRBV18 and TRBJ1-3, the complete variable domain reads NAGVMQNPRHLVRRRGQEARLRCSPMKGHSHVYWYRQLPEEGLKFMVYLQKENIIDESGMPKERFSAEFPKEGPSILRIQQVVRGDSAAYFCASSSLADSGNTIYFGEGSWLTVV.

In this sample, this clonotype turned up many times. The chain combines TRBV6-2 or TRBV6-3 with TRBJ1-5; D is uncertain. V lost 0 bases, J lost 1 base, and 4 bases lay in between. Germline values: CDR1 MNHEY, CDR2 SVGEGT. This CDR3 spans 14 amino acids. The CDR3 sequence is CASSYSGSNQPQHF. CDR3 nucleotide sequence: TGTGCCAGCAGTTACTCGGGGAGCAATCAGCCCCAGCATTTT.

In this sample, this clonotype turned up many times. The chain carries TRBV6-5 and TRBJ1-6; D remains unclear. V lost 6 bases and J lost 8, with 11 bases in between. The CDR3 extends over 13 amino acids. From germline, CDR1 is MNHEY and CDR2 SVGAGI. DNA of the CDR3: TGTGCCAGCAGATCGGACGGGTATTCACCCCTCCACTTT. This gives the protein CASRSDGYSPLHF.

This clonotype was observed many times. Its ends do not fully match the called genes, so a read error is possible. The CDR3 spells CASSFLGQGDF. The CDR3 DNA follows: TGTGCCAGCAGCTTCCTGGGACAGGGGGACTTC. The rearrangement links TRBV7-9 to TRBJ2-5; TRBD1 matches 11 bases. The CDR3 loop spans 11 amino acids. Germline CDR1 and CDR2: SEHNR and FQNEAQ (reference sequence).

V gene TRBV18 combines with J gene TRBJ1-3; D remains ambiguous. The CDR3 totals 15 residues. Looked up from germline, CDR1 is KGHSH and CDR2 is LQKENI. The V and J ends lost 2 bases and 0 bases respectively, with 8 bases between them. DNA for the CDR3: TGTGCCAGCTCACCATCAGATTTCTCTGGAAACACCATATATTTT. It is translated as CASSPSDFSGNTIYF.

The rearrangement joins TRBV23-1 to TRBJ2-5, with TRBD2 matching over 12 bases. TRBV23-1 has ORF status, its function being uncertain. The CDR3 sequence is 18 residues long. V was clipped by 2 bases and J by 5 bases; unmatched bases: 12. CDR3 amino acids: CASSQIVSSGRAQETQYF. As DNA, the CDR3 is TGCGCCAGCAGTCAAATCGTCTCTAGCGGGAGGGCCCAGGAGACCCAGTACTTC.